This is a list of T cell receptor beta chains from one sample in a study of blood T cell repertoires in COVID-19. Using immunoSEQ multiplex PCR, the repertoire was profiled, and TCRdb retains in-frame clones only, with some absent. The table has approximately 70,000 clones, around 90% seen once. Material: peripheral blood. The receptors here all came from a woman between 55 and 75 years old with active COVID-19. CDR3s include the opening cysteine and the closing phenylalanine or tryptophan. D genes are given only for firm matches. Size is stated for part of the rows, as once, few or many counts, or as a class when the clone is expanded.

V	D	J	size	CDR3	DNA
TRBV2	TRBD1	TRBJ1-1	.	CASILGRGLGNTEAFF	TGTGCCAGCATACTGGGCAGGGGGCTTGGGAACACTGAAGCTTTCTTT
TRBV19	.	TRBJ2-3	.	CASGVGRPDRDTQYF	TGTGCCAGTGGCGTTGGACGTCCAGACAGGGATACGCAGTATTTT
TRBV5-1	.	TRBJ2-3	.	CASRTLSTDTQYF	TGCGCCAGCAGGACTCTAAGCACAGATACGCAGTATTTT
TRBV18	TRBD2	TRBJ2-1	once	CASSLSGGSVEQFF	TGTGCCAGCTCACTTTCGGGGGGGAGCGTTGAGCAGTTCTTC
TRBV15	TRBD1	TRBJ1-2	.	CATSSRTGDYGYTF	TGTGCCACCAGCTCCCGGACAGGGGACTATGGCTACACCTTC
TRBV7-9	TRBD1	TRBJ2-1	few	CASRAGTGDYNEQFF	TGTGCCAGCAGGGCCGGGACAGGCGACTACAATGAGCAGTTCTTC
TRBV28	.	TRBJ2-5	.	CASPQRSWGVLKETQYF	TGTGCCAGTCCCCAAAGGAGCTGGGGGGTACTAAAAGAGACCCAGTACTTC
TRBV27	.	TRBJ2-1	.	CASRHGGDYNEQFF	TGTGCCAGCCGGCACGGGGGAGACTACAATGAGCAGTTCTTC
TRBV24-1	TRBD1	TRBJ2-3	.	CATSAGQGFSTDTQYF	TGTGCCACCAGTGCCGGACAGGGGTTCAGCACAGATACGCAGTATTTT
TRBV6-5	.	TRBJ2-5	.	CASSPFRGAGETQYF	TGTGCCAGCAGCCCCTTCCGGGGGGCGGGGGAGACCCAGTACTTC
TRBV10-2	.	TRBJ1-2	.	CASSDGGPHYTF	TGCGCCAGCAGTGATGGCGGTCCCCACTATACCTTC
TRBV5-1	TRBD1	TRBJ2-2	.	CASSLAQGAPTGELFF	TGCGCCAGCAGCTTGGCGCAGGGGGCGCCCACCGGGGAGCTGTTTTTT
TRBV5-1	.	TRBJ2-7	.	CASSLGPVQGVGYEQYF	TGCGCCAGCAGCTTGGGACCCGTCCAAGGGGTTGGGTACGAGCAGTACTTC
TRBV7-2	TRBD2	TRBJ2-7	.	CASSSGPGGEQYF	TGTGCCAGCAGCTCCGGGCCGGGGGGCGAGCAGTACTTC
TRBV4-2	.	TRBJ1-2	.	CASSQGGASYGYTF	TGTGCCAGCAGCCAAGGGGGCGCCAGCTATGGCTACACCTTC
TRBV3-1/TRBV3-2	.	TRBJ2-5	.	CASNYRESETQYF	TGTGCCAGCAACTACAGGGAATCAGAGACCCAGTACTTC
TRBV5-8	TRBD2	TRBJ2-3	once	CASSLTSGGTDTQYF	TGTGCCAGCAGCTTGACTAGCGGGGGCACAGATACGCAGTATTTT
TRBV6-6	.	TRBJ1-2	.	CASSHEPKGLYGYTF	TGTGCCAGCAGCCACGAACCGAAGGGGCTCTATGGCTACACCTTC
TRBV9	.	TRBJ2-1	.	CASSPPPGTYNEQFF	TGTGCCAGCAGCCCCCCGCCAGGTACATACAATGAGCAGTTCTTC
TRBV2	TRBD1	TRBJ2-1	.	CASSVPGQGNNEQFF	TGTGCCAGCAGCGTCCCGGGACAGGGGAACAATGAGCAGTTCTTC
TRBV5-1	TRBD2	TRBJ2-1	.	CASKAASGSIGEQFF	TGCGCCAGCAAGGCCGCTAGCGGGAGCATCGGTGAGCAGTTCTTC
TRBV30	TRBD2	TRBJ2-1	.	CAWDRGGGKNEQFF	TGTGCCTGGGATAGAGGCGGGGGGAAGAATGAGCAGTTCTTC
TRBV3-1/TRBV3-2	TRBD2	TRBJ2-7	.	CASSQRLAGEEQYF	TGTGCCAGCAGCCAACGACTAGCGGGCGAGGAGCAGTACTTC
TRBV4-1	.	TRBJ1-2	.	CASSPFQFSGITPTSYGYTF	TGCGCCAGCAGCCCCTTCCAGTTTAGTGGGATAACGCCGACTAGTTATGGCTACACCTTC
TRBV18	TRBD2	TRBJ2-5	.	CASSPEGLPQETQYF	TGTGCCAGCTCACCCGAGGGACTACCTCAAGAGACCCAGTACTTC
TRBV5-5	.	TRBJ2-1	.	CASSQRATGINEQFF	TGTGCCAGCAGCCAGCGGGCCACGGGGATCAATGAGCAGTTCTTC